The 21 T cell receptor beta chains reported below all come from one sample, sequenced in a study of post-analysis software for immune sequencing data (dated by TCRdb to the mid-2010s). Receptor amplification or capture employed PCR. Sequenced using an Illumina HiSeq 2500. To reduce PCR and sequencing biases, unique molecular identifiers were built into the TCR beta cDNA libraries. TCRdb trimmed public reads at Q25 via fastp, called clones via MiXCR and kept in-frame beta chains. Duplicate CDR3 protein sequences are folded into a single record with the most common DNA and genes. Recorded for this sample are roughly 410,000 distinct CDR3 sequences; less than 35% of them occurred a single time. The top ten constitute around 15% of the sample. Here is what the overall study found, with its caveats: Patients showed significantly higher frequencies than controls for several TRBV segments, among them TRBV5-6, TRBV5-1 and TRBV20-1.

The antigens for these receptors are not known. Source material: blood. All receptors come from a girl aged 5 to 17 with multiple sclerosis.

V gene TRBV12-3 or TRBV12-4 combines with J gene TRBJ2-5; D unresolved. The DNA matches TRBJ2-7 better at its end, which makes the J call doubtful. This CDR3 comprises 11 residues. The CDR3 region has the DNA TGTGCCAGCGGCCTGGGCTTCGAGCAGTACTTC. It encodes CASGLGFEQYF.

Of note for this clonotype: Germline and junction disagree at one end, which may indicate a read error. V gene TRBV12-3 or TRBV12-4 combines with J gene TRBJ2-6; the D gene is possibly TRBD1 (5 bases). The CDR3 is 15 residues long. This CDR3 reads CASSSQLSGANVPTF. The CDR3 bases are TGTGCCAGCAGTTCCCAGCTCTCTGGGGCCAACGTCCCGACTTTC.

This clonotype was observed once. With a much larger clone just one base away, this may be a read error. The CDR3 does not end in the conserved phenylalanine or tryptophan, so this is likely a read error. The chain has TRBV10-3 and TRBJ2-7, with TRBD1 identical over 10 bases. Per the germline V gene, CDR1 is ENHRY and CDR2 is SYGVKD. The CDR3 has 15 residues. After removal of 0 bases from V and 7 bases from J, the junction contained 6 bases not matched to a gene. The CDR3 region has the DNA TGTGCCATCAGTGAGTCCGGGACAGGGGTTAAAGAGCAGTACTGC. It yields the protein CAISESGTGVKEQYC.

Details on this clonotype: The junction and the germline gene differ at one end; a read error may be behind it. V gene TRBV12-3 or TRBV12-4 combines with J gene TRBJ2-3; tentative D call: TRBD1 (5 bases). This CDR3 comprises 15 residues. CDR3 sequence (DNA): TGTGCCAGCAGTTTCGCAGGGCTCCCCACAGATGCGCAGTATTTT. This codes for CASSFAGLPTDAQYF.

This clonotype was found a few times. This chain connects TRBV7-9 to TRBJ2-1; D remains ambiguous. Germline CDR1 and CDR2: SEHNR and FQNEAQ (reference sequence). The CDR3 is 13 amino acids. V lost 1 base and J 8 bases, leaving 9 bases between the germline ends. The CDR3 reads CASSLEADHEQFF. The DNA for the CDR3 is TGTGCCAGCAGCTTAGAGGCAGACCATGAGCAGTTCTTC.

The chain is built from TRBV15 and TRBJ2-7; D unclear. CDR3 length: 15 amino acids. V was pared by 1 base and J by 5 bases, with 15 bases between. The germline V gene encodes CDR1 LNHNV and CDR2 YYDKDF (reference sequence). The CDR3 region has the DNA TGTGCCACCAGCAGAGGTTCGACGGTTCGGGACGAGCAGTACTTC. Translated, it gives CATSRGSTVRDEQYF.

CDR3 in DNA: TGTGCCAGCAAGGAGTACTATGGCTACACCTTC. Amino acid sequence: CASKEYYGYTF. This chain uses TRBV2 with TRBJ1-2; D gene ambiguous. The CDR3 is 11 residues long. Germline CDR1 reads SNHLY; CDR2 reads FYNNEI. V lost 7 bases and J lost 3, with 6 bases in between.

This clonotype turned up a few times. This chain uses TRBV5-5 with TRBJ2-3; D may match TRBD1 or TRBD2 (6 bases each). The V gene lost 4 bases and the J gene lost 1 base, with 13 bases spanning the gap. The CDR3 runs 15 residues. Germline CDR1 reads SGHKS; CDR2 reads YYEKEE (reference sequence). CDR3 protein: CASSGTGARTDTQYF. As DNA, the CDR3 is TGTGCCAGCAGCGGGACGGGGGCGCGCACAGATACGCAGTATTTT. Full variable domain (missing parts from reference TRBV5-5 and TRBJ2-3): DAGVTQSPTHLIKTRGQQVTLRCSPISGHKSVSWYQQVLGQGPQFIFQYYEKEERGRGNFPDRFSARQFPNYSSELNVNALLLGDSALYLCASSGTGARTDTQYFGPGTRLTVL.

The CDR3 DNA follows: TGTGCCAGCAGCTCCTTATCCGGGACAGGGGGTGATACTGAAGCTTTCTTT. Translated, it gives CASSSLSGTGGDTEAFF. This sequence joins TRBV7-2 and TRBJ1-1; 11 bases agree with TRBD1. Trimming took 4 bases from V and 5 from J; bases not matched to a gene: 12. CDR3 length: 17 residues. In germline, CDR1 is SGHTA, CDR2 FQGNSA.

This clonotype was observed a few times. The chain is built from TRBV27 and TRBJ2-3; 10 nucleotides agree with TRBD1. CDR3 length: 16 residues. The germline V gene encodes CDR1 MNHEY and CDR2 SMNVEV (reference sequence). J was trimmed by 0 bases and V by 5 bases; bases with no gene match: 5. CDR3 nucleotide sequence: TGTGCCAGCAGTACCAGACAGGGGGCAAGCACAGATACGCAGTATTTT. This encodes CASSTRQGASTDTQYF.

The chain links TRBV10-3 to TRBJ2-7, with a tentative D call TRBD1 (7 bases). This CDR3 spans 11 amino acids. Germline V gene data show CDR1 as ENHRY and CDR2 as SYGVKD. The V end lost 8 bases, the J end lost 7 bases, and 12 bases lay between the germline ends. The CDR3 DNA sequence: TGTGCCATCGCACAGGGGAGGGAGCAGTACTTC. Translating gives CAIAQGREQYF.

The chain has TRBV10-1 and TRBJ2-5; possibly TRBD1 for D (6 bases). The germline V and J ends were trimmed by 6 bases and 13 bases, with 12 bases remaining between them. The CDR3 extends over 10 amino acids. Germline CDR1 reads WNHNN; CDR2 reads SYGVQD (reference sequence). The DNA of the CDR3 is TGCGCCAGCAGGGCCGGACAGCGGTACTTC. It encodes CASRAGQRYF.

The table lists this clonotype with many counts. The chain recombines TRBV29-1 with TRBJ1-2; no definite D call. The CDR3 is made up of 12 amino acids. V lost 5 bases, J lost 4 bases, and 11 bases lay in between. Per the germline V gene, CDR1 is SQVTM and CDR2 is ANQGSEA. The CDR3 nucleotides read TGCAGCGTTTCTTCCGGGAGCTATGGCTACACCTTC. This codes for CSVSSGSYGYTF.

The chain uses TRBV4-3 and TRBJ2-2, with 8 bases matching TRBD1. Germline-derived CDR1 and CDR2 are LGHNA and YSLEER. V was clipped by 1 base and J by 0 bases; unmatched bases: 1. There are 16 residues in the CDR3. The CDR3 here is CASSQADRANTGELFF. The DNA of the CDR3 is TGCGCCAGCAGCCAAGCGGACAGGGCGAACACCGGGGAGCTGTTTTTT.

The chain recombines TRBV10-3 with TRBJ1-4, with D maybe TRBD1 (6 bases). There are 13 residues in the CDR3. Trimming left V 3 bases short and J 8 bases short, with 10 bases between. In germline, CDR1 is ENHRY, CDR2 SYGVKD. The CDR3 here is CAISEQGGEKLFF. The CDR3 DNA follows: TGTGCCATCAGTGAACAGGGTGGGGAAAAACTGTTTTTT.

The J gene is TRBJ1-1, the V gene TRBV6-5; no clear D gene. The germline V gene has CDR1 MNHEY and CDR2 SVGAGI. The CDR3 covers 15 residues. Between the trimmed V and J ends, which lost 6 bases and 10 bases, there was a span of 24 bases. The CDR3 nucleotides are TGTGCCAGCAGCCCGCAGGACGGCGTATGGTTCGGAGCTTTCTTT. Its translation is CASSPQDGVWFGAFF.

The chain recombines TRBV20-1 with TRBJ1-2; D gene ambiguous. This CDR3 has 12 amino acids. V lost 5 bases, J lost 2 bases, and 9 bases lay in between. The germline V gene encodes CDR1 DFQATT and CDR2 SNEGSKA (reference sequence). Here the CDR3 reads CSAWVINYGYTF. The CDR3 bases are TGCAGTGCTTGGGTTATCAACTATGGCTACACCTTC.

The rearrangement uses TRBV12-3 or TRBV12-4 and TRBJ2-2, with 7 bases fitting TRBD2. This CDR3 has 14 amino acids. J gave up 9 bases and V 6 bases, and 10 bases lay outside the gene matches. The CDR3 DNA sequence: TGTGCCAGCAGCCTGGGCACGGGAGGCCGGGAGCTGTTTTTT. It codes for CASSLGTGGRELFF.

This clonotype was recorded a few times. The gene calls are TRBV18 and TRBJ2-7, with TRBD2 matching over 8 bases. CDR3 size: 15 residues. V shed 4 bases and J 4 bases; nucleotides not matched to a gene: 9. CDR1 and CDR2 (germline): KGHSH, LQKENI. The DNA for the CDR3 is TGTGCCAGCTCACGAGGGACTAGTCCCTCTTACGAGCAGTACTTC. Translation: CASSRGTSPSYEQYF.

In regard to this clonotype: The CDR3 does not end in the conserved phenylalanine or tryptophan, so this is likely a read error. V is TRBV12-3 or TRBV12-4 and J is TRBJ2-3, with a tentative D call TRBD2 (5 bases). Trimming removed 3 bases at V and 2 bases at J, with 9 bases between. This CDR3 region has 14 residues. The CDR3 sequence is CASSLRVLTDTQYS. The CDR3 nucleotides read TGTGCCAGCAGTTTGCGGGTCCTCACAGATACGCAGTATTCT.

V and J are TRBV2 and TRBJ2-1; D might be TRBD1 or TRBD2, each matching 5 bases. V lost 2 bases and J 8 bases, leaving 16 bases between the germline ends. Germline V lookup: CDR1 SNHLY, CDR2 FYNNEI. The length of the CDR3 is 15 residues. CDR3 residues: CASSERGDRLHEQFF. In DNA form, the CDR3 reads TGTGCCAGCAGTGAAAGAGGGGACCGTTTGCATGAGCAGTTCTTC.